The subject of this entry is one TCR beta chain. This entry comes from a study of shared clonotypes between healthy human individuals. The CDR3 is 15 amino acids. V was cut by 3 bases and J by 0 bases, with 11 bases left in between. Per germline, CDR1 KGHSH and CDR2 LQKENI. Genomic DNA (from each subset) was split evenly across several immunoSEQ plates. The repertoire was sequenced with immunoSEQ multiplex PCR; TCRdb's copy has only in-frame clones and lacks some. The repertoire consists of fewer than 650,000 clones, with roughly 79% occurring once and the leading ten covering about 12%. The sequencing input was PBMCs. The gene calls are TRBV18 and TRBJ1-1; D call uncertain. The TCR originated in a woman aged 40 to 55 in good health. Some clones in this sample may be carry-over from other donors' samples. The CDR3 loop reads CASSPSKTLNTEAFF. The CDR3 DNA reads as TGTGCCAGCTCACCGTCTAAGACCTTGAACACTGAAGCTTTCTTT.